One and the same sample provided the 21 T cell receptor beta chains below, sequenced in a study of shared clonotypes between healthy human individuals. Method: immunoSEQ multiplex PCR; TCRdb's copy keeps in-frame clones and lacks some. This table has about 490,000 clones, roughly 78% appearing once. Sequenced input: PBMCs. The receptors here all came from a woman aged 35 to 49 in good health. Some clones in this sample may be carry-over from other donors' samples.

This clone has a handful of counts. The chain recombines TRBV28 with TRBJ1-3; weak D call: TRBD1 (5 bases). V was cut by 6 bases and J by 0 bases, with 15 bases left in between. From germline, CDR1 is MDHEN and CDR2 SYDVKM. The length of the CDR3 is 16 residues. The CDR3 spells CASSAPGRVSGNTIYF. DNA for the CDR3: TGTGCCAGCAGCGCCCCAGGGAGGGTCTCTGGAAACACCATATATTTT.

The chain links TRBV5-1 to TRBJ2-1; 14 positions match TRBD2. The CDR3 totals 16 residues. V dropped 3 bases and J dropped 5; count of bases not matched to a gene: 4. Germline CDR1 reads SGHRS; CDR2 reads YFSETQ. In DNA form, the CDR3 reads TGCGCCAGCAGCTCCGGGACTAGCGGGAGTAACAATGAGCAGTTCTTC. It encodes CASSSGTSGSNNEQFF.

This clone has a single count. The chain has TRBV2 and TRBJ2-3; TRBD2 matches at 8 bases. The germline gives CDR1 SNHLY, CDR2 FYNNEI. The ends lost 0 bases at V and 4 bases at J; junction bases unmatched: 12. CDR3 length: 18 residues. As DNA, the CDR3 is TGTGCCAGCAGTGAAGCACTGGCGGGAGGTTGGGGGGCAGATACGCAGTATTTT. This translates into CASSEALAGGWGADTQYF.

The V call is TRBV19, the J call TRBJ2-3, with D maybe TRBD2 (6 bases). The CDR3 covers 15 residues. The germline V gene has CDR1 LNHDA and CDR2 SQIVND (reference sequence). Trimming took 6 bases from V and 1 from J, leaving 14 bases between them. Here the CDR3 reads CASRNGRGGTDTQYF. CDR3 nucleotides: TGTGCCAGTAGGAACGGGAGAGGAGGCACAGATACGCAGTATTTT.

The gene calls are TRBV7-6 and TRBJ2-2, with 11 bases fitting TRBD2. Germline V lookup: CDR1 SGHVS, CDR2 FNYEAQ. CDR3 size: 16 residues. J lost 4 bases, V lost 4 bases, and 5 bases had no gene match. In nucleotides, the CDR3 is TGTGCCAGCAGCTCCATGACTAGCGGGGCCACCGGGGAGCTGTTTTTT. Its translation is CASSSMTSGATGELFF.

V is TRBV6-1 and J is TRBJ1-2; a possible D gene is TRBD1 (5 bases). The germline V gene has CDR1 MNHNS and CDR2 SASEGT. V gave up 0 bases and J gave up 5 bases, with 10 bases separating them. The CDR3 sequence is 14 residues long. Here the CDR3 reads CASSEASTAYGYTF. CDR3 in DNA: TGTGCCAGCAGTGAAGCATCGACAGCTTATGGCTACACCTTC.

This rearrangement joins TRBV28 to TRBJ2-7; a weak D match, TRBD2 (7 bases). This CDR3 contains 14 residues. Germline CDR1 and CDR2: MDHEN and SYDVKM. V lost 2 bases, J lost 4 bases, and 12 bases lay in between. CDR3 nucleotides: TGTGCCAGCAGTTTACAACGGGGGGCATACGAGCAGTACTTC. Residues: CASSLQRGAYEQYF. The whole variable domain, filled in from reference TRBV28 and TRBJ2-7, reads DVKVTQSSRYLVKRTGEKVFLECVQDMDHENMFWYRQDPGLGLRLIYFSYDVKMKEKGDIPEGYSVSREKKERFSLILESASTNQTSMYLCASSLQRGAYEQYFGPGTRLTVT.

This clone appeared a few times. The genes are TRBV6-4 and TRBJ2-3, with D possibly matching TRBD1 (5 bases). The CDR3 is 14 residues long. Germline values: CDR1 MRHNA, CDR2 SNTAGT. V shed 2 bases and J shed 5 bases, with 11 bases lying between them. CDR3 protein: CASSDGRGGDTQYF. The DNA of the CDR3 is TGTGCCAGCAGTGACGGTAGGGGTGGAGATACGCAGTATTTT.

V usage is TRBV19 and J usage is TRBJ1-1; a possible D gene is TRBD1 (6 bases). The CDR3 is 15 residues long. Deletions cut 7 bases from V and 4 bases from J, with 19 bases between. CDR1 is LNHDA and CDR2 is SQIVND in the germline V gene (reference sequence). CDR3 DNA: TGTGCCAGTACCCCACCTCCAGGGGATGGCACTGAAGCTTTCTTT. It codes for CASTPPPGDGTEAFF.

In this sample, this clone turned up once. The V call is TRBV6-1, the J call TRBJ1-2; D is possibly TRBD1 (6 bases). CDR1 and CDR2 from the germline V gene are MNHNS and SASEGT. The V gene lost 6 bases and the J gene lost 8 bases, with 19 bases spanning the gap. The CDR3 is 14 amino acids. CDR3 in DNA: TGTGCCAGCAGCAGAAATGAGGACAGTCGGGGCTACACCTTC. It codes for CASSRNEDSRGYTF.

V usage is TRBV4-3 and J usage is TRBJ2-3; D is ambiguous. This CDR3 region has 16 residues. Trimming took 0 bases from V and 6 from J, leaving 16 bases between them. CDR1 is LGHNA and CDR2 is YSLEER in the germline V gene. In DNA form, the CDR3 reads TGCGCCAGCAGCCAAGATACGAGAGCCGTGGGGGATACGCAGTATTTT. This sequence encodes CASSQDTRAVGDTQYF.

The CDR3 spells CASQKGRARSGANVLTF. CDR3 nucleotide sequence: TGTGCCAGCCAAAAGGGTCGAGCGCGCTCTGGGGCCAACGTCCTGACTTTC. The chain recombines TRBV19 with TRBJ2-6; no clear D. The CDR3 length is 17 residues. The germline gives CDR1 LNHDA, CDR2 SQIVND (reference sequence). Trimming left V 9 bases short and J 0 bases short, with 18 bases between.

This clone was observed many times. The rearrangement uses TRBV7-9 and TRBJ2-1, with TRBD2 matching over 7 bases. This CDR3 contains 17 residues. Trimming took 5 bases from V and 5 from J; bases not matched to a gene: 15. The V gene's germline CDR1 is SEHNR and CDR2 FQNEAQ (reference sequence). The CDR3 sequence is CASSPEGYLAVNNEQFF. The CDR3 DNA sequence: TGTGCCAGCAGCCCCGAGGGGTACCTAGCGGTTAACAATGAGCAGTTCTTC.

This sequence joins TRBV11-2 and TRBJ2-7; D possibly uses TRBD1 or TRBD2 (5 bases each). Deletions cut 1 base from V and 3 bases from J, with 10 bases between. The CDR3 spans 14 residues. The germline V gene has CDR1 SGHAT and CDR2 FQNNGV. As DNA, the CDR3 is TGTGCCAGCAGCTTAGGGGTGGGGGTCTACGAGCAGTACTTC. This codes for CASSLGVGVYEQYF.

The chain links TRBV27 to TRBJ1-1; unclear D gene. Trimming took off 5 bases at V and 1 base at J, with 11 bases between the two ends. CDR1 is MNHEY and CDR2 is SMNVEV in the germline V gene (reference sequence). CDR3 size: 14 residues. The CDR3 is CASSHINRNTEAFF. The CDR3 DNA sequence: TGTGCCAGCAGTCATATCAATCGGAACACTGAAGCTTTCTTT.

V and J are TRBV15 and TRBJ2-7; unclear D gene. The CDR3 extends over 14 amino acids. V lost 1 base and J lost 3, with 10 bases in between. The germline V gene encodes CDR1 LNHNV and CDR2 YYDKDF (reference sequence). The CDR3 DNA follows: TGTGCCACCAGCAGAGGGGGTACCTACTACGAGCAGTACTTC. This translates into CATSRGGTYYEQYF.

This chain uses TRBV11-3 with TRBJ1-1, with D uncertain. V lost 4 bases and J lost 1, with 7 bases in between. Looked up from germline, CDR1 is SGHNT and CDR2 is YENEEA. The CDR3 contains 13 residues. The CDR3 sequence is CASSSLANTEAFF. CDR3 nucleotide sequence: TGTGCCAGCAGCTCTTTAGCGAACACTGAAGCTTTCTTT.

V usage is TRBV18 and J usage is TRBJ1-4; 8 nucleotides agree with TRBD1. The CDR3 totals 17 residues. Germline V gene lookup returns CDR1 KGHSH and CDR2 LQKENI. With 1 base clipped from V and 8 bases from J, the junction kept 12 bases outside the gene matches. CDR3 region: CASSPRAPGQAGEKLFF. The CDR3 bases are TGTGCCAGCTCACCACGTGCCCCGGGACAGGCGGGCGAAAAACTGTTTTTT.

V and J are TRBV4-3 and TRBJ2-1, with TRBD2 identical over 9 bases. This CDR3 is built from 14 residues. Unmatched junction bases numbered 6, after V lost 9 bases and J lost 3 bases. Germline CDR1 reads LGHNA; CDR2 reads YSLEER. The CDR3 loop is CASSRLADYNEQFF. CDR3 in DNA: TGCGCCAGTTCCCGACTAGCGGACTACAATGAGCAGTTCTTC.

The gene calls are TRBV29-1 and TRBJ2-1; 8 nucleotides match TRBD2. CDR3 length: 12 residues. The germline CDR1 and CDR2 sequences are SQVTM and ANQGSEA. With V trimmed by 8 bases and J by 5 bases, 5 bases remained unmatched. CDR3: CSPKTSDNEQFF. The DNA for the CDR3 is TGCAGCCCGAAGACTAGCGACAATGAGCAGTTCTTC.

The rearrangement joins TRBV5-1 to TRBJ2-7, with 14 bases aligning to TRBD2. This CDR3 is 15 amino acids long. With V trimmed by 0 bases and J by 5 bases, 1 base remained unmatched. CDR1 is SGHRS, CDR2 YFSETQ, per germline. The CDR3 coding sequence is TGCGCCAGCAGCTTGGGGGGACTAGCGGGAGACGAGCAGTACTTC. This gives the protein CASSLGGLAGDEQYF.